This TCR beta chain was profiled in a study of T cells in localized non-small cell lung cancer. TCRdb's table, derived via immunoSEQ multiplex PCR, lists solely in-frame clones and lacks some. The data contain 20,000 to 25,000 clones, approximately 84% of them seen just once; the ten biggest clones take up 2% to 3%. Remarks on this clone: As yet, its antigen is unknown.

Findings and caveats of the study: Adjacent lung tissue had a median approximately 61 of the top 100 clones found in the tumor. The study found T cell clonality highest in uninvolved adjacent lung, above tumor. Heterogeneity is still possible, as just one tumor region was sequenced.

J was trimmed by 1 base and V by 5 bases; bases with no gene match: 10. The CDR3 extends over 17 amino acids. Germline CDR1 and CDR2: LNHDA and SQIVND (reference sequence). The material was peripheral blood, obtained before any cancer treatment. This receptor was taken from a man aged 40-75 years with stage I lung adenocarcinoma. The rearrangement uses TRBV19 and TRBJ2-2, with 7 bases fitting TRBD1. CDR3 nucleotides: TGTGCCAGTAGTCCCCGCGGACAGGCCAGGAACACCGGGGAGCTGTTTTTT. This encodes CASSPRGQARNTGELFF.